A single T cell receptor beta chain is shown here with its context. Its antigen is as yet unknown. The data are from a study of T-cell memory formation after mild COVID-19. Overall study findings and caveats: A second wave of clones peaked on day 37, and their SARS-CoV-2 specificity went unconfirmed.

The CDR3 contains 15 residues. V shed 8 bases and J shed 1 base, with 14 bases lying between them. CDR1 and CDR2 (germline): LGHNA, YSLEER. A single record per CDR3 protein comes from TCRdb applying MiXCR to the 5' RACE reads. The repertoire holds around 390,000 distinct CDR3 sequences, with 15% to 20% as singletons. The chain has TRBV4-3 and TRBJ1-4; D is perhaps TRBD1 (5 bases). Sequencing was done on a sample of PBMCs or a T cell subset sorted from them (not recorded which). The clonotype was recovered from a man aged 18 to 30 who had mild COVID-19 (a few samples of this study predate the infection). Cell type and time point are not known. The CDR3, as DNA: TGCGCCAGCGGAAGGGGACTCGGAACTAATGAAAAACTGTTTTTT. The encoded protein is CASGRGLGTNEKLFF.